The entry that follows covers one T cell receptor (beta chain) sequence. The data derive from a study of technical replicates of blood from a few donors. Germline V gives CDR1 SGDLS, CDR2 YYNGEE. V gave up 5 bases and J gave up 3 bases, with 14 bases separating them. The CDR3 is 14 amino acids. TCRdb's copy holds only in-frame clones and misses some; the assay was immunoSEQ multiplex PCR. The sample records about 89,000 clones, around 94% being singletons. Sample: T cells isolated from PBMCs. The source of this sequence is a human donor in good health. The chain couples TRBV9 to TRBJ1-2, with D possibly TRBD1 on 6 matching bases. The CDR3 DNA reads as TGTGCCAGCAGTCGTGGGGGGGCCTACTATGGCTACACCTTC. Protein sequence: CASSRGGAYYGYTF. Looking up the rest from reference TRBV9 and TRBJ1-2 gives the full variable domain: DSGVTQTPKHLITATGQRVTLRCSPRSGDLSVYWYQQSLDQGLQFLIQYYNGEERAKGNILERFSAQQFPDLHSELNLSSLELGDSALYFCASSRGGAYYGYTFGSGTRLTVV.